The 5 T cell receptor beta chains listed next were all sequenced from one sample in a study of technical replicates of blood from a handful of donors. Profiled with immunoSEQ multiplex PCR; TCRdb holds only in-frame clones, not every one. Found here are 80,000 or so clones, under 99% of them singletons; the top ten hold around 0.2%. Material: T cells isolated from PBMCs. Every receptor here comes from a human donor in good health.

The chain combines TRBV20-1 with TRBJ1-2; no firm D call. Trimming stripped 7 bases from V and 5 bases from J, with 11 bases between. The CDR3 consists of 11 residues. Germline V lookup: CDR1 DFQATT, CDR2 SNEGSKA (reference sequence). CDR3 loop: CSGRHPYGYTF. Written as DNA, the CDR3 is TGCAGTGGGCGGCACCCTTATGGCTACACCTTC.

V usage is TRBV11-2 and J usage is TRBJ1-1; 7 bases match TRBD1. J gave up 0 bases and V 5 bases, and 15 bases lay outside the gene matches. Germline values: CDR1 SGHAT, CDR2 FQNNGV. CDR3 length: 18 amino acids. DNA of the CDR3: TGTGCCAGCAGCCTCCGAGGGGGCCAACTTCTGATGAACACTGAAGCTTTCTTT. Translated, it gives CASSLRGGQLLMNTEAFF.

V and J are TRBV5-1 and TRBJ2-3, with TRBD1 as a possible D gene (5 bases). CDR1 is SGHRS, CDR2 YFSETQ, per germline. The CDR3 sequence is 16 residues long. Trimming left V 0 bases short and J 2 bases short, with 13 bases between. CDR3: CASSLEGVLNTDTQYF. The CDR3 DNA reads TGCGCCAGCAGCTTGGAAGGGGTGCTTAACACAGATACGCAGTATTTT.

CDR3 coding DNA: TGTGCCAGCAGCTCCATCCGGGACACTTTCTCCTATGGCTACACCTTC. Translated, it gives CASSSIRDTFSYGYTF. The chain carries TRBV11-3 and TRBJ1-2, with TRBD1 as a possible D gene (6 bases). CDR1 SGHNT and CDR2 YENEEA come from the germline V gene. The V end lost 4 bases, the J end lost 4 bases, and 19 bases lay between the germline ends. The CDR3 loop spans 16 amino acids.

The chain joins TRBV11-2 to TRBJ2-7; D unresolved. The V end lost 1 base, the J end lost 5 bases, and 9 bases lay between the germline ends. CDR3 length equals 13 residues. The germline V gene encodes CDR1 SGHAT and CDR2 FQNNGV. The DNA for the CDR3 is TGTGCCAGCAGCTTAGGCACCGCAGACGAGCAGTACTTC. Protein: CASSLGTADEQYF.